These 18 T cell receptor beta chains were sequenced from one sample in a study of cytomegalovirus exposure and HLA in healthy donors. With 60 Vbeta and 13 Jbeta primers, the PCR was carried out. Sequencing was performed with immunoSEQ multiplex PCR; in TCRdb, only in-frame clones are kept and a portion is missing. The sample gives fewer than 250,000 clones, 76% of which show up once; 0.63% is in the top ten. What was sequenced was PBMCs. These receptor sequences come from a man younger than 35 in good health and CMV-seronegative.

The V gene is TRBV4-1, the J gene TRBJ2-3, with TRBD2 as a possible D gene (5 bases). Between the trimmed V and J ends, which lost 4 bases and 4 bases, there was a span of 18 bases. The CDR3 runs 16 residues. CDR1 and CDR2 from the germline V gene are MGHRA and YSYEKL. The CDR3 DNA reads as TGCGCCAGCAGCCCGCGGGTTCAGTCGGCCGCAGATACGCAGTATTTT. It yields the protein CASSPRVQSAADTQYF.

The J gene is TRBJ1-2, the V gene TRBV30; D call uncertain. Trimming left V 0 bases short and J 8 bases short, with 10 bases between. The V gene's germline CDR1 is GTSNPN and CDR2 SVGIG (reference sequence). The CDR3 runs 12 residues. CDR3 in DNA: TGTGCCTGGAGTGTAAGCACCGGGGGCTACACCTTC. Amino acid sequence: CAWSVSTGGYTF.

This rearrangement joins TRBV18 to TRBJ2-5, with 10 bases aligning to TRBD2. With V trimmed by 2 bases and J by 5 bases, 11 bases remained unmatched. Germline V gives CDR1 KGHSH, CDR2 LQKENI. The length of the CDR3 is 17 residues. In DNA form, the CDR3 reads TGTGCCAGCTCACCAACTAGCGGGATGCTCTTGTTCGAGACCCAGTACTTC. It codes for CASSPTSGMLLFETQYF.

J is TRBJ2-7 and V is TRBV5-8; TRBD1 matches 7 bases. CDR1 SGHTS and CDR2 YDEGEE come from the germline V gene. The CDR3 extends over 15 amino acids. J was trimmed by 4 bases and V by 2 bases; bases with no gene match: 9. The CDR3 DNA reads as TGTGCCAGCAGCTTATATAAGCAGGGGGTGTACGAGCAGTACTTC. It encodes CASSLYKQGVYEQYF.

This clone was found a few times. Here the CDR3 DNA reads TGTGCCAGTACCCTTCGTCAGGGAATCGATGGCTACACCTTC. Encoded protein: CASTLRQGIDGYTF. The chain couples TRBV19 to TRBJ1-2; D perhaps matches TRBD1 (5 bases). Germline CDR1 reads LNHDA; CDR2 reads SQIVND (reference sequence). Trimming stripped 7 bases from V and 6 bases from J, with 18 bases between. The length of the CDR3 is 14 residues.

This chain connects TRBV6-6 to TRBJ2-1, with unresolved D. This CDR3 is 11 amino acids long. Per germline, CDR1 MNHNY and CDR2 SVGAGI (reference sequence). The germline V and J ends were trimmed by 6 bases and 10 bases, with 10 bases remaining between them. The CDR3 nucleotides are TGTGCCAGCAGGGAGCTTGACGAGCAGTTCTTC. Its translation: CASRELDEQFF.

The DNA for the CDR3 is TGTGCCAGCCTGTGGGGACTAGTAGGCGACGAGCAGTACTTC. It is translated as CASLWGLVGDEQYF. The chain uses TRBV6-1 and TRBJ2-7; 8 bases line up with TRBD2. CDR1 is MNHNS, CDR2 SASEGT, per germline. CDR3 size: 14 residues. Trimming cost V 8 bases and J 5 bases; bases outside gene matches: 11.

The CDR3 region is CASSGQGATGELFF. The CDR3 bases are TGCGCCAGCAGTGGGCAGGGTGCCACCGGGGAGCTGTTTTTT. This chain links TRBV10-1 with TRBJ2-2, with D possibly being TRBD1 (5 bases). V was shortened by 4 bases and J by 4 bases, with 10 bases between the two germline ends. This CDR3 spans 14 amino acids. Germline assignment: CDR1 WNHNN and CDR2 SYGVQD (reference sequence).

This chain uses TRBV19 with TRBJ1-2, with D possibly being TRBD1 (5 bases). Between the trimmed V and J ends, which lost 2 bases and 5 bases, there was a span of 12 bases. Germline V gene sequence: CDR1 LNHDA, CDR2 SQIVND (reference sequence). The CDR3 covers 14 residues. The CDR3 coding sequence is TGTGCCAGTAGTATATCGCAGGGAAAGTATGGCTACACCTTC. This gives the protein CASSISQGKYGYTF.

CDR3 in DNA: TGTGCCAGCAGTTTTGGACTCCATCAGCCCCAGCATTTT. It yields the protein CASSFGLHQPQHF. V usage is TRBV27 and J usage is TRBJ1-5; D unclear. Germline V CDR1 and CDR2: MNHEY, SMNVEV (reference sequence). With 3 bases removed from V and 5 bases from J, the gap between germline ends came to 8 bases. This CDR3 spans 13 amino acids.

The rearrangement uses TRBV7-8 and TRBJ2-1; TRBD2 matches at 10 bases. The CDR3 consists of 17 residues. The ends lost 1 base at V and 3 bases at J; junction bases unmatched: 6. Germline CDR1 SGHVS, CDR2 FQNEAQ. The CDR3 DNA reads TGTGCCAGCAGCTTAGGGGCTAGCGGGAGTGGCTACAATGAGCAGTTCTTC. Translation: CASSLGASGSGYNEQFF.

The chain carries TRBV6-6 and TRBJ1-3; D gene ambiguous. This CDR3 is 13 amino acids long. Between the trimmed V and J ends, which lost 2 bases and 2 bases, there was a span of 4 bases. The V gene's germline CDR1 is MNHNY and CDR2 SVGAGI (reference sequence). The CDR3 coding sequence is TGTGCCAGCAGTTACGGGCCTGGAAACACCATATATTTT. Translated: CASSYGPGNTIYF.

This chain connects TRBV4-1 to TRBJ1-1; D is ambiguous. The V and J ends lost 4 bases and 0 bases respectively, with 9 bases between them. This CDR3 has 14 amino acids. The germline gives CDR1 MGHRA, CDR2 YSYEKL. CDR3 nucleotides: TGCGCCAGCAGCCCGACACCAGTGAACACTGAAGCTTTCTTT. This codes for CASSPTPVNTEAFF.

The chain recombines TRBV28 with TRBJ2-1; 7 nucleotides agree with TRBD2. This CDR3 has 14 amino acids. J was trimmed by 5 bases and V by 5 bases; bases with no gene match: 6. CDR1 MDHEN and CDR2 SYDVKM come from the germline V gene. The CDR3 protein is CASSETSYHNEQFF. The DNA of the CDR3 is TGTGCCAGCAGTGAGACTAGCTACCACAATGAGCAGTTCTTC.

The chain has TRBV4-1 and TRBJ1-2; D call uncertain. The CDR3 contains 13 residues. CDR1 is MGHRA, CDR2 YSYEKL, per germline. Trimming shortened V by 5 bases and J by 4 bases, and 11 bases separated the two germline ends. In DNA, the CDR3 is TGCGCCAGCAGCGGGCCGGGATTCTATGGCTACACCTTC. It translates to CASSGPGFYGYTF.

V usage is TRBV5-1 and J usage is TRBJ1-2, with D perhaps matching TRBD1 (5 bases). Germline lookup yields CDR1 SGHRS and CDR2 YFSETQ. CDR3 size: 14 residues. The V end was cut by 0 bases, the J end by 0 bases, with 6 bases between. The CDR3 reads CASSLEQANYGYTF. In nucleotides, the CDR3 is TGCGCCAGCAGCTTGGAACAGGCTAACTATGGCTACACCTTC.

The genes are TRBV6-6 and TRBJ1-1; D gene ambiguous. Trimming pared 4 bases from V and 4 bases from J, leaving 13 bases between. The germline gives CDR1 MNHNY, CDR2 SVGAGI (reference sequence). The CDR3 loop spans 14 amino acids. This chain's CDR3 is CASSLSHRGTEAFF. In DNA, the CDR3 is TGTGCCAGCAGTTTGAGTCACCGGGGCACTGAAGCTTTCTTT.

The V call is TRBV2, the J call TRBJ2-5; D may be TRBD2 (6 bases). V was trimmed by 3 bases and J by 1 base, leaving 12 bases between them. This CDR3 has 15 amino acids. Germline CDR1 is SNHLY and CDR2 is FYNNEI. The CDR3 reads CASSDHVAVQETQYF. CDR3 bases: TGTGCCAGCAGTGACCACGTAGCGGTCCAAGAGACCCAGTACTTC.